The entry below describes one T cell receptor (beta chain). What it binds is unknown. The sample belongs to a study of cytomegalovirus exposure and HLA in healthy donors. V shed 4 bases and J 5 bases; nucleotides not matched to a gene: 13. Germline CDR1 and CDR2: SGDLS and YYNGEE. The CDR3 loop spans 16 amino acids. Study-level findings and limits: A later analysis linked a missense DCLRE1C variant to TCR beta V- and J-gene trimming.

PCR amplification relied on 60 Vbeta primers (plus 13 Jbeta primers). TCRdb keeps only in-frame clones here, not all; method: immunoSEQ multiplex PCR. The table lists tens of thousands of clones. This chain connects TRBV9 to TRBJ2-3; 7 bases are shared with TRBD2. This sequence originates from a man aged 45-65 years in good health and CMV-seronegative. The material sequenced was PBMCs. CDR3 DNA sequence: TGTGCCAGCAGCTTTCAGGGAGGGACGCAGGGAGATACGCAGTATTTT. It specifies CASSFQGGTQGDTQYF. The entire variable domain, with the rest obtained from reference TRBV9 and TRBJ2-3, is as follows: DSGVTQTPKHLITATGQRVTLRCSPRSGDLSVYWYQQSLDQGLQFLIQYYNGEERAKGNILERFSAQQFPDLHSELNLSSLELGDSALYFCASSFQGGTQGDTQYFGPGTRLTVL.